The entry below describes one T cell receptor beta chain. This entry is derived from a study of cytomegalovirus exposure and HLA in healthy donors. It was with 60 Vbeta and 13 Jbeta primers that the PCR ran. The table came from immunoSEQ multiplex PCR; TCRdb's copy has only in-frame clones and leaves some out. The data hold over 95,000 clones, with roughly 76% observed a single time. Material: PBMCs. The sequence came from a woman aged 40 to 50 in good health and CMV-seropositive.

The CDR3 region is CASTIREGGNTIYF. For the CDR3, the DNA is TGTGCCAGCACCATTCGGGAGGGAGGAAACACCATATATTTT. V and J are TRBV7-8 and TRBJ1-3; no reliable D call. V lost 7 bases and J lost 4, with 14 bases in between. The CDR3 loop spans 14 amino acids. Germline V gene data show CDR1 as SGHVS and CDR2 as FQNEAQ.